This TCR beta chain was sequenced during a study of shared clonotypes between healthy human individuals. On this clone: Its cognate antigen is unknown.

General study points: Expectations were that clonotype sharing among donors would be affected by sequencing depth.

Every contributor of samples was a Caucasian grown-up residing in Nashville, Tennessee. Genomic DNA, for the unsorted samples, came from about 90 million PBMCs. Authors' data handling: ImmunoSEQ output lacked quality scores and full-length reads, limiting matched filtering. Measured with immunoSEQ multiplex PCR; TCRdb has only the in-frame clones, and not every one. The V and J calls and clone size come from that table; D and trimming were worked out from the DNA. The sample lists roughly 500,000 clones, roughly four fifths occurring once. The receptor's source is a middle-aged woman in good health. Some clones in this sample may be carry-over from other donors' samples. The sequencing sample was made of PBMCs.

Written as DNA, the CDR3 is TGCGCCAGCAGCTTGAGTTTTAGCGGGGATGCCTACGAGCAGTACTTC. Its protein is CASSLSFSGDAYEQYF. The chain couples TRBV5-1 to TRBJ2-7; TRBD2 matches at 8 bases. CDR1 is SGHRS and CDR2 is YFSETQ in the germline V gene. This CDR3 has 16 amino acids. Unmatched junction bases numbered 8, after V lost 1 base and J lost 2 bases.